These 21 T cell receptor beta chains came from one sample sequenced in a study of PD-L1 blockade in urothelial cancer. Time point indicated: peripheral blood 6 weeks after treatment start. Method: immunoSEQ multiplex PCR; TCRdb's copy keeps in-frame clones and lacks some. The sample carries 35,000 to 45,000 clones, about 80% recorded once. The sample was PBMCs, taken around atezolizumab (anti-PD-L1) treatment. Source of these receptors: a man aged 55 to 69 with urothelial cancer.

The chain links TRBV16 to TRBJ2-1; D is perhaps TRBD1 (5 bases). Trimming took off 4 bases at V and 6 bases at J, with 10 bases between the two ends. Germline CDR1 KGHSY, CDR2 FQNENV. CDR3 length: 13 residues. The CDR3 DNA reads as TGTGCCAGCAGCCCAATGACAGTCAATGAGCAGTTCTTC. The encoded protein is CASSPMTVNEQFF.

The V and J genes are TRBV7-9 and TRBJ2-1; D perhaps matches TRBD1 (6 bases). There are 15 residues in the CDR3. Germline V gives CDR1 SEHNR, CDR2 FQNEAQ (reference sequence). V gave up 2 bases and J gave up 6 bases, with 14 bases separating them. CDR3 protein: CASSLTGIGANEQFF. In DNA, the CDR3 is TGTGCCAGCAGCTTAACAGGGATTGGGGCCAATGAGCAGTTCTTC.

In its sample, this clone was seen a few times. The rearrangement joins TRBV7-8 to TRBJ1-5, with D unclear. Germline CDR1 SGHVS, CDR2 FQNEAQ. Deletions cut 1 base from V and 9 bases from J, with 10 bases between. This CDR3 spans 13 amino acids. The CDR3 nucleotides are TGTGCCAGCAGCTTAGTCAGTCCTTGGCCCCAGCATTTT. Translating it yields CASSLVSPWPQHF.

In this sample, this clone turned up once. The rearrangement links TRBV6-1 to TRBJ2-7; 8 nucleotides agree with TRBD1. V gave up 6 bases and J gave up 1 base; unmatched junction bases: 5. CDR3 length: 14 amino acids. Looked up from germline, CDR1 is MNHNS and CDR2 is SASEGT. CDR3 loop: CASSRDRSSYEQYF. The CDR3, as DNA: TGTGCCAGCAGCCGGGACAGGAGTTCCTACGAGCAGTACTTC.

The V call is TRBV5-1, the J call TRBJ2-2; TRBD1 might be the D (6 bases). This CDR3 has 14 residues. Trimming stripped 2 bases from V and 4 bases from J, with 9 bases between. Germline V CDR1 and CDR2: SGHRS, YFSETQ. The chain's CDR3 is CASSFGQSTGELFF. CDR3 coding DNA: TGCGCCAGCAGCTTCGGACAGAGCACCGGGGAGCTGTTTTTT.

This clone was detected once. This chain connects TRBV19 to TRBJ1-1; D is unclear. Trimming took off 10 bases at V and 1 base at J, with 13 bases between the two ends. The CDR3 runs 13 residues. Looked up from germline, CDR1 is LNHDA and CDR2 is SQIVND (reference sequence). CDR3 region: CATRPYGNTEAFF. In DNA, the CDR3 is TGTGCCACCAGGCCGTACGGGAACACTGAAGCTTTCTTT.

The genes are TRBV6-1 and TRBJ2-7, with TRBD1 identical over 7 bases. Germline trimming cut 5 bases from V and 2 bases from J; bases unmatched to any gene: 6. Germline assignment: CDR1 MNHNS and CDR2 SASEGT. The CDR3 sequence is 14 residues long. The CDR3 DNA reads as TGTGCCAGCAGTCTGGACAGGATAACCTACGAGCAGTACTTC. It encodes CASSLDRITYEQYF.

This chain joins TRBV28 and TRBJ2-6, with D maybe TRBD1 (6 bases). Trimming took 5 bases from V and 2 from J, leaving 10 bases between them. The CDR3 is made up of 15 amino acids. Per germline, CDR1 MDHEN and CDR2 SYDVKM. In DNA form, the CDR3 reads TGTGCCAGCAGTCCACAGGGTCCTGGGGCCAACGTCCTGACTTTC. Encoded protein: CASSPQGPGANVLTF.

This chain connects TRBV5-4 to TRBJ1-1; TRBD1 is a possible D gene (5 bases). Trimming stripped 2 bases from V and 3 bases from J, with 14 bases between. Germline V gene data show CDR1 as SGHNT and CDR2 as YYREEE (reference sequence). CDR3 length: 15 residues. This CDR3 is CASSFMGEVDTEAFF. The CDR3 region has the DNA TGTGCCAGCAGCTTTATGGGGGAGGTGGACACTGAAGCTTTCTTT.

The gene calls are TRBV28 and TRBJ2-7; D gene ambiguous. The CDR3 has 10 residues. Per germline, CDR1 MDHEN and CDR2 SYDVKM. The V gene lost 8 bases and the J gene lost 4 bases, with 6 bases spanning the gap. CDR3 DNA: TGTGCCAGCGGCTCTTACGAGCAGTACTTC. Amino acid sequence: CASGSYEQYF.

The rearrangement joins TRBV14 to TRBJ2-5; maybe TRBD2 (6 bases). This CDR3 is built from 14 residues. V was trimmed by 4 bases and J by 5 bases, leaving 14 bases between them. In germline, CDR1 is SGHDN, CDR2 FVKESK. The CDR3 reads CASSRDFSSETQYF. The CDR3 DNA sequence: TGTGCCAGCAGCCGGGACTTCTCTAGTGAGACCCAGTACTTC.

This chain uses TRBV18 with TRBJ1-2; 11 bases match TRBD1. V lost 6 bases and J lost 8; bases outside the gene matches: 8. The CDR3 is made up of 14 amino acids. The germline V gene encodes CDR1 KGHSH and CDR2 LQKENI. The CDR3 coding sequence is TGTGCCAGCTCGGAGGACAGGGGGCAGGAAGGCTACACCTTC. Translating it yields CASSEDRGQEGYTF. Supplemented by reference TRBV18 and TRBJ1-2, the full variable domain reads NAGVMQNPRHLVRRRGQEARLRCSPMKGHSHVYWYRQLPEEGLKFMVYLQKENIIDESGMPKERFSAEFPKEGPSILRIQQVVRGDSAAYFCASSEDRGQEGYTFGSGTRLTVV.

The chain has TRBV13 and TRBJ2-5, with D possibly being TRBD2 (6 bases). The CDR3 spans 13 residues. Germline V gene lookup returns CDR1 PRHDT and CDR2 FYEKMQ (reference sequence). Trimming shortened V by 5 bases and J by 4 bases, and 11 bases separated the two germline ends. The CDR3 reads CASSKGTLETQYF. The CDR3 nucleotides read TGTGCCAGCAGCAAAGGGACTTTAGAGACCCAGTACTTC.

The chain recombines TRBV5-1 with TRBJ2-3, with 8 bases lining up with TRBD2. The junction had 2 bases not matched to a gene; V was cut back by 1 base and J by 1 base. The germline gives CDR1 SGHRS, CDR2 YFSETQ. The CDR3 runs 15 residues. CDR3: CASSLTAGGTDTQYF. CDR3 DNA sequence: TGCGCCAGCAGCTTGACAGCGGGGGGCACAGATACGCAGTATTTT.

The chain is built from TRBV6-5 and TRBJ1-3; TRBD1 might be the D (6 bases). The CDR3 length is 12 residues. Germline V gene data show CDR1 as MNHEY and CDR2 as SVGAGI. Trimming took off 8 bases at V and 2 bases at J, with 7 bases between the two ends. The CDR3 reads CASSGAGNTIYF. CDR3 DNA sequence: TGTGCCAGCTCAGGGGCTGGAAACACCATATATTTT.

The V call is TRBV6-6, the J call TRBJ2-2; D possibly corresponds to TRBD1 (5 bases). Trimming stripped 6 bases from V and 2 bases from J, with 7 bases between. This CDR3 region has 13 residues. CDR1 is MNHNY and CDR2 is SVGAGI in the germline V gene (reference sequence). As DNA, the CDR3 is TGTGCCAGCAGGGGGCTAAACACCGGGGAGCTGTTTTTT. Translated: CASRGLNTGELFF.

This clone was detected only a few times. J is TRBJ1-2 and V is TRBV19; D is unresolved. This CDR3 contains 14 residues. Germline V gives CDR1 LNHDA, CDR2 SQIVND (reference sequence). V was clipped by 5 bases and J by 2 bases, with 12 bases between them. In nucleotides, the CDR3 is TGTGCCAGTAGTCGCAGTCCGGAGAACTATGGCTACACCTTC. Amino acid sequence: CASSRSPENYGYTF.

A word on this clone: One end of the junction fails to match germline, which may point to a read error. This sequence joins TRBV28 and TRBJ2-2; D remains unclear. Germline CDR1 is MDHEN and CDR2 is SYDVKM. The length of the CDR3 is 14 residues. CDR3 amino acids: CATIYGHGTRELFF. CDR3 DNA: TGTGCCACCATTTATGGGCATGGCACCAGGGAGCTGTTTTTT.

The chain employs TRBV1 and TRBJ2-2; TRBD2, as called in the table, went unchecked against the DNA. TRBV1 is flagged as a pseudogene. The CDR3 contains 19 residues. CDR3 sequence (DNA): TGCACCAGCAGCCAAGATCGGCGACTAGCGGGGGGGGCGACCGGGGAGCTGTTTTTT. This translates into CTSSQDRRLAGGATGELFF.

CDR3 DNA sequence: TGTGCCAGCAGCCAAGATATTCGACTAGCAACAGATACGCAGTATTTT. Its translation: CASSQDIRLATDTQYF. The chain uses TRBV4-2 and TRBJ2-3, with 7 bases that match TRBD2. CDR3 length: 16 residues. CDR1 and CDR2 from the germline V gene are LGHNA and YNFKEQ. The junction had 6 bases not matched to a gene; V was cut back by 0 bases and J by 3 bases.

V is TRBV28 and J is TRBJ1-2; 7 bases line up with TRBD1. CDR1 is MDHEN, CDR2 SYDVKM, per germline. The junction had 4 bases not matched to a gene; V was cut back by 3 bases and J by 0 bases. The CDR3 totals 15 residues. CDR3 loop: CASSFAGQANYGYTF. The CDR3 DNA reads TGTGCCAGCAGTTTTGCCGGACAGGCTAACTATGGCTACACCTTC.